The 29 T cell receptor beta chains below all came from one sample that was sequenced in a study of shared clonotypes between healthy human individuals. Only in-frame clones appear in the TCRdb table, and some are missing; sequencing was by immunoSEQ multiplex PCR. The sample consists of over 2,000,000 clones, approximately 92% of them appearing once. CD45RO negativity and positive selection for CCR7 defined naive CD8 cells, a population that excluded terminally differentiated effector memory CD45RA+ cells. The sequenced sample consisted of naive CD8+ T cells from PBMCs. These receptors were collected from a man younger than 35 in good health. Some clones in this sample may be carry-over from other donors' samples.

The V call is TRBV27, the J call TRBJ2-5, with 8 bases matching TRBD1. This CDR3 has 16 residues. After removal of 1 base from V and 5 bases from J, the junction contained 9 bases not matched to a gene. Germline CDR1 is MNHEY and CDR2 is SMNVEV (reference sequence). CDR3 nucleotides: TGTGCCAGCAGTTTATATGGGACAGGTGCGAGGGAGACCCAGTACTTC. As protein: CASSLYGTGARETQYF.

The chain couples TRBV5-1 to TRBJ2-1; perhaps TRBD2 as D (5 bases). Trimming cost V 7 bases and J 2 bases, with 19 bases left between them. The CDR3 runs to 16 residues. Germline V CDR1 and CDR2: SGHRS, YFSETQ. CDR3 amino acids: CASGHPRSGTYNEQFF. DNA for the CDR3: TGCGCCAGCGGCCATCCTCGAAGCGGAACCTACAATGAGCAGTTCTTC.

CDR3 loop: CAWSPPLLDSPLHF. CDR3 DNA: TGTGCCTGGAGTCCGCCCCTTTTGGATTCACCCCTCCACTTT. V and J are TRBV30 and TRBJ1-6, with D uncertain. This CDR3 spans 14 amino acids. Germline V lookup: CDR1 GTSNPN, CDR2 SVGIG (reference sequence). V lost 2 bases and J 8 bases, leaving 13 bases between the germline ends.

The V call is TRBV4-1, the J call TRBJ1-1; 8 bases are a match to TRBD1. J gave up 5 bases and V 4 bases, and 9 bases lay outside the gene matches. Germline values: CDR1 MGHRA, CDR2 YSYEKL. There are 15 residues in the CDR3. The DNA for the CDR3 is TGCGCCAGCAGCCCTTCGACAGGGGAGAGAACTGAAGCTTTCTTT. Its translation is CASSPSTGERTEAFF.

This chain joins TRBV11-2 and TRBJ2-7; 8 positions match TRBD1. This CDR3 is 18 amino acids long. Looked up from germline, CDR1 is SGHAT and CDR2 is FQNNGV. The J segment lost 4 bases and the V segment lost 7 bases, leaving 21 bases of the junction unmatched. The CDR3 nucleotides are TGTGCCAGCACCTTTCCATCGATTACAGGGGGTCCATCGTACGAGCAGTACTTC. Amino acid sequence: CASTFPSITGGPSYEQYF. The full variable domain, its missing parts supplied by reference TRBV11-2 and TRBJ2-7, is EAGVAQSPRYKIIEKRQSVAFWCNPISGHATLYWYQQILGQGPKLLIQFQNNGVVDDSQLPKDRFSAERLKGVDSTLKIQPAKLEDSAVYLCASTFPSITGGPSYEQYFGPGTRLTVT.

The CDR3 DNA reads as TGTGCCAGCAGTTTGGGTTTCGGGACTATGAACACTGAAGCTTTCTTT. Protein product: CASSLGFGTMNTEAFF. This chain links TRBV28 with TRBJ1-1; maybe TRBD1 (5 bases). Germline assignment: CDR1 MDHEN and CDR2 SYDVKM. V lost 3 bases and J 0 bases, leaving 14 bases between the germline ends. The length of the CDR3 is 16 residues.

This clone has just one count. CDR3 in DNA: TGTGCCAGCAGCGCTGGACTCGTCCCCTACGAGCAGTACTTC. Its protein is CASSAGLVPYEQYF. The chain carries TRBV13 and TRBJ2-7; D possibly corresponds to TRBD2 (5 bases). Trimming removed 5 bases from V and 2 bases from J, with 13 bases in between. The CDR3 covers 14 residues. Germline lookup yields CDR1 PRHDT and CDR2 FYEKMQ (reference sequence).

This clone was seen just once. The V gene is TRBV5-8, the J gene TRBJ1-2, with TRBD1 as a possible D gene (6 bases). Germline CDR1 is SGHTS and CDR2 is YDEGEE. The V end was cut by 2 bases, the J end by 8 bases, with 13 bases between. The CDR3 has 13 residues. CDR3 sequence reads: CASSFDGGWGYTF. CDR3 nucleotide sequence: TGTGCCAGCAGCTTCGACGGGGGCTGGGGCTACACCTTC.

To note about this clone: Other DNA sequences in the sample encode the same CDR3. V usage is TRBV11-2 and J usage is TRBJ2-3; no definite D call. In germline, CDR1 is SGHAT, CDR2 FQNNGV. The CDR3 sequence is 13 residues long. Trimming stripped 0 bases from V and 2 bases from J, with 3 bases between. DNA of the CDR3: TGTGCCAGCAGCTTAGACTCCACAGATACGCAGTATTTT. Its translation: CASSLDSTDTQYF.

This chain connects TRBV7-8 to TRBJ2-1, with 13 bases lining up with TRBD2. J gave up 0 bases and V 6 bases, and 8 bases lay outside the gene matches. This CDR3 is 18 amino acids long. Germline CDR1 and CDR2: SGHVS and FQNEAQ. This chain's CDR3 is CASSPGLAGDHSYNEQFF. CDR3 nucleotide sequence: TGTGCCAGCAGTCCAGGACTAGCGGGAGACCACTCCTACAATGAGCAGTTCTTC. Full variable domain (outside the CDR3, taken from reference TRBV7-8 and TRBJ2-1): GAGVSQSPRYKVAKRGQDVALRCDPISGHVSLFWYQQALGQGPEFLTYFQNEAQLDKSGLPSDRFFAERPEGSVSTLKIQRTQQEDSAVYLCASSPGLAGDHSYNEQFFGPGTRLTVL.

CDR3 in DNA: TGTGCCAGCAGCGTACTCTCTACCGGCACAGATACGCAGTATTTT. It yields the protein CASSVLSTGTDTQYF. The chain uses TRBV9 and TRBJ2-3; D unresolved. CDR3 size: 15 residues. Deletions cut 1 base from V and 1 base from J, with 10 bases between. Germline CDR1 is SGDLS and CDR2 is YYNGEE. The full variable domain, rest sourced from reference TRBV9 and TRBJ2-3, is DSGVTQTPKHLITATGQRVTLRCSPRSGDLSVYWYQQSLDQGLQFLIQYYNGEERAKGNILERFSAQQFPDLHSELNLSSLELGDSALYFCASSVLSTGTDTQYFGPGTRLTVL.

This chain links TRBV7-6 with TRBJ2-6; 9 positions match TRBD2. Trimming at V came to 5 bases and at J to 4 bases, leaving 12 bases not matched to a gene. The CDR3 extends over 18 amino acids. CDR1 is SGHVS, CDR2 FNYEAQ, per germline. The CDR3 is CASSQVAGAIPGANVLTF. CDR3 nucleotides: TGTGCCAGCAGCCAAGTAGCGGGGGCCATCCCGGGGGCCAACGTCCTGACTTTC.

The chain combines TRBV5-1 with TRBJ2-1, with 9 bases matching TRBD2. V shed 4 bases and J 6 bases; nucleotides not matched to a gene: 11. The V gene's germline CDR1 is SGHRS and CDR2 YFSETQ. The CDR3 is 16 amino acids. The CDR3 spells CASSPPSAGGTNEQFF. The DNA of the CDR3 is TGCGCCAGCAGCCCACCCTCAGCGGGAGGAACCAATGAGCAGTTCTTC.

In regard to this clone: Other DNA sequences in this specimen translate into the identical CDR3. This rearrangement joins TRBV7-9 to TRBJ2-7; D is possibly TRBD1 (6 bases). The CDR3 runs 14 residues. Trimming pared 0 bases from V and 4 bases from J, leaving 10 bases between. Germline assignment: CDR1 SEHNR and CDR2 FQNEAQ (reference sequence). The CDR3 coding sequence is TGTGCCAGCAGCTTAGCCGGGACAATTTACGAGCAGTACTTC. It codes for CASSLAGTIYEQYF.

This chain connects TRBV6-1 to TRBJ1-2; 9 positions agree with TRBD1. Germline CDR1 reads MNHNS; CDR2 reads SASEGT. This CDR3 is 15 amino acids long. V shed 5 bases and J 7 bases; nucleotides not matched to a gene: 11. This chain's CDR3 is CASSPLTGQGLGYTF. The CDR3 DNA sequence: TGTGCCAGCAGTCCCCTGACGGGACAGGGACTTGGCTACACCTTC.

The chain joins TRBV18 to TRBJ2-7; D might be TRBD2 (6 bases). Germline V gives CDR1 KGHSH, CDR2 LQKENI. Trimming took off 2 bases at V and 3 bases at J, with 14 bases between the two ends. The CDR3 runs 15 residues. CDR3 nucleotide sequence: TGTGCCAGCTCACCAAAAAGGACTACAAACTACGAGCAGTACTTC. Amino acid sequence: CASSPKRTTNYEQYF.

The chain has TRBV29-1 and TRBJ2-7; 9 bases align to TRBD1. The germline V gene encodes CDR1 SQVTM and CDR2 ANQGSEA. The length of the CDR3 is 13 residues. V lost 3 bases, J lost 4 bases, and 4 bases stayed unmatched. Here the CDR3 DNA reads TGCAGCGTTGAGACGGGACAGGGTTACGAGCAGTACTTC. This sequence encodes CSVETGQGYEQYF.

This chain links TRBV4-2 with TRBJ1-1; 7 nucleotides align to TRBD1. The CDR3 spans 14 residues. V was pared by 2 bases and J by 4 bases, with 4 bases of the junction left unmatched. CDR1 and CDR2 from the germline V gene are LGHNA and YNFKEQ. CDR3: CASSQHDRVTEAFF. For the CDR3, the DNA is TGTGCCAGCAGCCAACACGACAGGGTCACTGAAGCTTTCTTT.

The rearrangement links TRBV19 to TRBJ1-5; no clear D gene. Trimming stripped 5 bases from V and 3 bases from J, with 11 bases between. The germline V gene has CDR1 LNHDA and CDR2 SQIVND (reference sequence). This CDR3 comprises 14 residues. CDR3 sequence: CASSLGSPNQPQHF. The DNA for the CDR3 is TGTGCCAGTAGTTTGGGCAGCCCCAATCAGCCCCAGCATTTT.

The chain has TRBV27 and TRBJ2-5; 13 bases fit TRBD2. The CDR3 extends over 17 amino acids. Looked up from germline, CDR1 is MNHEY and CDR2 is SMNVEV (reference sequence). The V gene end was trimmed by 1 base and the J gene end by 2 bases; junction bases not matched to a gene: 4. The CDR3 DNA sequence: TGTGCCAGCAGTTTATTGCGGACTAGCGGGGGACAAGAGACCCAGTACTTC. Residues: CASSLLRTSGGQETQYF.

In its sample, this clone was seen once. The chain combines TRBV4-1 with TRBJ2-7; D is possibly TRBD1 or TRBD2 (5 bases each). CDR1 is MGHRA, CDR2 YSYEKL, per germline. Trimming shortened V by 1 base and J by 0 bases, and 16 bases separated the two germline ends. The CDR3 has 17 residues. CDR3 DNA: TGCGCCAGCAGCCAAGCGGCAGGGACCCAAACCTCCTACGAGCAGTACTTC. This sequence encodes CASSQAAGTQTSYEQYF.

The CDR3 is CSVNGGTPGTNEQFF. The CDR3 region has the DNA TGCAGCGTCAACGGCGGGACACCGGGCACAAATGAGCAGTTCTTC. This chain links TRBV29-1 with TRBJ2-1; D might be TRBD1 or TRBD2, each matching 6 bases. The CDR3 contains 15 residues. Trimming removed 6 bases at V and 7 bases at J, with 22 bases between. Germline lookup yields CDR1 SQVTM and CDR2 ANQGSEA.

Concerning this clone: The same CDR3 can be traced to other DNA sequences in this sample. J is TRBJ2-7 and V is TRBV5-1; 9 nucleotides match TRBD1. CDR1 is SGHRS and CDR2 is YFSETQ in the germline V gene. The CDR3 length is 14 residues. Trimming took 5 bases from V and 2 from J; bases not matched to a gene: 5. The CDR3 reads CASSSGTGPYEQYF. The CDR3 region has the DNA TGCGCCAGCAGTTCCGGGACAGGGCCCTACGAGCAGTACTTC.

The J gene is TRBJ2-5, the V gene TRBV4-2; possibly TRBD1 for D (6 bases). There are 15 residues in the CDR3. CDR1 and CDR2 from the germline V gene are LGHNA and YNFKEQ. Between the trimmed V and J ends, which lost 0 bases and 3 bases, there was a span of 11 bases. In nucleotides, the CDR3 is TGTGCCAGCAGCCAAGATCAGGGGATGAAAGAGACCCAGTACTTC. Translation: CASSQDQGMKETQYF.

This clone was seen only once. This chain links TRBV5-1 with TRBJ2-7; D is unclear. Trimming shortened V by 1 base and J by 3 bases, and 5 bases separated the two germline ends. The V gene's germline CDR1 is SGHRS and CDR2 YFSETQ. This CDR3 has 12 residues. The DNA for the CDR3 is TGCGCCAGCAGCTTGAGATTCTACGAGCAGTACTTC. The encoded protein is CASSLRFYEQYF.

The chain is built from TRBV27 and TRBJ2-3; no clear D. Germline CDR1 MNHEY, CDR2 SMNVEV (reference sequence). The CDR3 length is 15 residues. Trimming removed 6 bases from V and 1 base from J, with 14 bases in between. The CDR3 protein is CASSPVAWGTDTQYF. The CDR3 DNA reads TGTGCCAGCAGCCCCGTTGCCTGGGGCACAGATACGCAGTATTTT.

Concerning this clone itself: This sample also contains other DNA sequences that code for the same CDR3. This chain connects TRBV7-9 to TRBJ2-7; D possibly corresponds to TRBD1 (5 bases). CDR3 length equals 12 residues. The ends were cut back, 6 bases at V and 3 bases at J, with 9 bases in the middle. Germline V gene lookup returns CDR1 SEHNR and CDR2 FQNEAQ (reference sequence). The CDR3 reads CASSPTVYEQYF. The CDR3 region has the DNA TGTGCCAGCAGTCCGACAGTCTACGAGCAGTACTTC.

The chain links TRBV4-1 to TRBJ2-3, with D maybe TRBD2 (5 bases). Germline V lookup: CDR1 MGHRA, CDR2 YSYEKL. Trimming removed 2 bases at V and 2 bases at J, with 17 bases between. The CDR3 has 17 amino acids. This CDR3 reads CASSQIGGSHNTDTQYF. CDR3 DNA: TGCGCCAGCAGCCAAATCGGCGGGTCGCACAACACAGATACGCAGTATTTT.

CDR3 sequence: CAISDGQGESGNTIYF. In DNA, the CDR3 is TGTGCCATCAGTGACGGACAGGGAGAGTCGGGAAACACCATATATTTT. V gene TRBV10-3 combines with J gene TRBJ1-3; 8 bases fit TRBD1. The CDR3 covers 16 residues. Germline V lookup: CDR1 ENHRY, CDR2 SYGVKD. Germline trimming cut 3 bases from V and 4 bases from J; bases unmatched to any gene: 8.